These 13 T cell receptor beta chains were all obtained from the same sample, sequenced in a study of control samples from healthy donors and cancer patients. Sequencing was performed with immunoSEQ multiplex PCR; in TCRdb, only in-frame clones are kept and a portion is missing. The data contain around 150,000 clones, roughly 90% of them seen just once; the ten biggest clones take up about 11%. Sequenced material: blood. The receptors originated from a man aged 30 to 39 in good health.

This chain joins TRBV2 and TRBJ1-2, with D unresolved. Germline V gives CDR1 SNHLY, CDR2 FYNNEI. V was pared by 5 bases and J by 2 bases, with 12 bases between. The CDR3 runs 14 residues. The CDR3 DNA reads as TGTGCCAGCAGTATTCAGACGGTGAACTATGGCTACACCTTC. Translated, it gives CASSIQTVNYGYTF.

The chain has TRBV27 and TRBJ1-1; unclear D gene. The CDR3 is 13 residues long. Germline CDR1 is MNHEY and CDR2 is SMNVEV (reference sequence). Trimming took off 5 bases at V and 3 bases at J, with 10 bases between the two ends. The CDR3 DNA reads TGTGCCAGCAGTATCGGCGGGGACACTGAAGCTTTCTTT. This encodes CASSIGGDTEAFF.

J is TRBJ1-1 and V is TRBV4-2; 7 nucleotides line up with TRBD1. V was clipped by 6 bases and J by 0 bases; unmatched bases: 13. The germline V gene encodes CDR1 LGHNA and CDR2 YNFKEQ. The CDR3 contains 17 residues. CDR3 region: CASRQEGAHRMNTEAFF. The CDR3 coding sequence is TGTGCCAGCAGACAGGAGGGGGCCCACCGTATGAACACTGAAGCTTTCTTT.

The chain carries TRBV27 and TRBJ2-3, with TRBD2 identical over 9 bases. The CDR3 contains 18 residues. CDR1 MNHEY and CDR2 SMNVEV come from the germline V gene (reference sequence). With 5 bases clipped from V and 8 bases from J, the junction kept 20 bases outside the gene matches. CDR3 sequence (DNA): TGTGCCAGCAGTATTTCATTAGCGGGGGAGGGCCCAAGTAGTACGCAGTATTTT. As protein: CASSISLAGEGPSSTQYF.

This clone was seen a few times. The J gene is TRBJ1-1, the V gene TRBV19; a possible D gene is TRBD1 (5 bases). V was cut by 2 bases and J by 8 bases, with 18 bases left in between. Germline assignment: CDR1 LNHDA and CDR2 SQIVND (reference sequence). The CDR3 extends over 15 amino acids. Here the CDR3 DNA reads TGTGCCAGTAGTATACTCGAGCGGGGCCCTCGCGAAGCTTTCTTT. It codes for CASSILERGPREAFF.

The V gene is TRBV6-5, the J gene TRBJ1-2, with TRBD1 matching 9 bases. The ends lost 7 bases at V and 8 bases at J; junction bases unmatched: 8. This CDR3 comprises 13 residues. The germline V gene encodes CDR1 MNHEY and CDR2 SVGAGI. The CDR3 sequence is CASIPQGAKGYTF. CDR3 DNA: TGTGCCAGCATTCCACAGGGGGCGAAAGGCTACACCTTC.

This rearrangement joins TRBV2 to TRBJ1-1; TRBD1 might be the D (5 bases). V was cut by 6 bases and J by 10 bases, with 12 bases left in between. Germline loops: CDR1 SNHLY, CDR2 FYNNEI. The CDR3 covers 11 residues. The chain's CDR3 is CASSPEDTAFF. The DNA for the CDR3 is TGTGCCAGCAGCCCCGAGGACACAGCTTTCTTT. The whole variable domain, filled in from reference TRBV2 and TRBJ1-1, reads EPEVTQTPSHQVTQMGQEVILRCVPISNHLYFYWYRQILGQKVEFLVSFYNNEISEKSEIFDDQFSVERPDGSNFTLKIRSTKLEDSAMYFCASSPEDTAFFGQGTRLTVV.

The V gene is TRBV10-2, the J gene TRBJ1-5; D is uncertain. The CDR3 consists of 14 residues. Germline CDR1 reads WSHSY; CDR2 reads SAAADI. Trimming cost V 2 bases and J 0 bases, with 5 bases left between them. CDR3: CASSELASNQPQHF. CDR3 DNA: TGCGCCAGCAGTGAGCTGGCTAGCAATCAGCCCCAGCATTTT.

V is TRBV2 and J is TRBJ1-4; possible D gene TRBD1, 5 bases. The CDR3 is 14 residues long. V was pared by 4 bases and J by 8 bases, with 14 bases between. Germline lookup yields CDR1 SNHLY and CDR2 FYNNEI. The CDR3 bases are TGTGCCAGCAGTGCCCAGGGACGTGGGGAAAAACTGTTTTTT. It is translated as CASSAQGRGEKLFF.

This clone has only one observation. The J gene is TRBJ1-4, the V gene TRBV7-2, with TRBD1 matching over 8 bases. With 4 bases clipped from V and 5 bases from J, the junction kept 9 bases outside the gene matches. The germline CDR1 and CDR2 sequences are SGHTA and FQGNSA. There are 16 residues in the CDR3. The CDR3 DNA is TGTGCCAGCAGCTCCCGGACAGGGCTTGTAAATGAAAAACTGTTTTTT. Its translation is CASSSRTGLVNEKLFF.

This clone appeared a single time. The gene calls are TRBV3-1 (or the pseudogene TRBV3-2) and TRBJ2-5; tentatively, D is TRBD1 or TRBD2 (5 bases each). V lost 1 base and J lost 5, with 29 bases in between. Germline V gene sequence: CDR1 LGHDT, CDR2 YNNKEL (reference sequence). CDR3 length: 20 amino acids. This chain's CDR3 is CASSQVLGLGSQGGGETQYF. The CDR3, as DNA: TGTGCCAGCAGCCAAGTCCTGGGGCTCGGGTCCCAAGGAGGTGGTGAGACCCAGTACTTC.

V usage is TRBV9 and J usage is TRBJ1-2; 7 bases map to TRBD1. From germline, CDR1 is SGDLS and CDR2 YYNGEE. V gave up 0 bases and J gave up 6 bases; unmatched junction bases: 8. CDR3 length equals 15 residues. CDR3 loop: CASSVERAGGNGYTF. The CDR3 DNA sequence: TGTGCCAGCAGCGTAGAGAGGGCAGGGGGTAATGGCTACACCTTC.

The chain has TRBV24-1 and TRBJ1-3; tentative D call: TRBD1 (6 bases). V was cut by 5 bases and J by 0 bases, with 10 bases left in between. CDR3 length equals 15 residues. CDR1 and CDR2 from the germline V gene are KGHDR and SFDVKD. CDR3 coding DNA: TGTGCCACCAGTGCCGCGGACAGCTCTGGAAACACCATATATTTT. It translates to CATSAADSSGNTIYF.